This T cell receptor (beta chain) was captured in a study of T cells after yellow fever vaccination. About this clonotype: Its target is not known.

V dropped 3 bases and J dropped 2 bases, with 13 bases sitting between them. Per the germline V gene, CDR1 is LNHNV and CDR2 is YYDKDF (reference sequence). This CDR3 spans 15 amino acids. UMIs and a universal primer site were added when TCR cDNA was made by 5'RACE template switching. MiXCR, applied by TCRdb to the 5' RACE reads, yields one record per CDR3 protein. The top ten hold over 15% of the sample, which has 400,000 or so distinct CDR3 sequences, around a sixth seen once. Whole-study findings and limits: Post-booster reappearance was seen for most primary-vaccination clones (just over 95% CD4, 75% to 90% CD8).

The TCR sequence derives from a man aged 18 to 29 who received the YFV17D yellow fever vaccine. This chain connects TRBV15 to TRBJ1-2; the D is unclear. The starting material was PBMCs, obtained before the yellow fever booster vaccination. CDR3 region: CATSRENVVNYGYTF. Here the CDR3 DNA reads TGTGCCACCAGCAGGGAGAATGTAGTCAACTATGGCTACACCTTC.